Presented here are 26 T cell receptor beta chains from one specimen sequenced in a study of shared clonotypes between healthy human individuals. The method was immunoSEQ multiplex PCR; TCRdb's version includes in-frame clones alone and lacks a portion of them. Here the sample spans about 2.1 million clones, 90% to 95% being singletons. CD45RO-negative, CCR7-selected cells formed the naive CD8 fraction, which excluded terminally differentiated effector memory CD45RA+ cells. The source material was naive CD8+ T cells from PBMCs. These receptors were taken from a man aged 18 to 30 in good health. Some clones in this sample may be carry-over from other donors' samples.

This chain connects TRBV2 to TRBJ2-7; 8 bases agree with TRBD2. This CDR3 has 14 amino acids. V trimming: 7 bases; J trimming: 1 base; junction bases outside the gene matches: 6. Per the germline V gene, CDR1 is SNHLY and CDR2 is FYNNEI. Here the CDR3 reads CASTPGLESYEQYF. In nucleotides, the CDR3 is TGTGCCAGCACCCCGGGACTAGAATCCTACGAGCAGTACTTC.

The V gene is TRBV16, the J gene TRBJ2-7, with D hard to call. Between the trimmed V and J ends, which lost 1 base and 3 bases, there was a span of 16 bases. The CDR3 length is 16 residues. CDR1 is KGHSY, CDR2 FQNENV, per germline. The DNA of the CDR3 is TGTGCCAGCAGCCAATTTGATGTTGTTGTGGGCTACGAGCAGTACTTC. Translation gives CASSQFDVVVGYEQYF.

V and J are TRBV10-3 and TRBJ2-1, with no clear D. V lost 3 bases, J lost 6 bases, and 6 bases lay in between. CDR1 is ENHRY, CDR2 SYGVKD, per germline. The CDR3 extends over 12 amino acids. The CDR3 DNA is TGTGCCATCAGTGAAAGGCTCAATGAGCAGTTCTTC. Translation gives CAISERLNEQFF.

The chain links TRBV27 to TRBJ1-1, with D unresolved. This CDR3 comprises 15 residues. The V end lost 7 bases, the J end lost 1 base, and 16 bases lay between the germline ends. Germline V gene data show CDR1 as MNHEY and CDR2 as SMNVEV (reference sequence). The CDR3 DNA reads TGTGCCAGCAAACTCGAATTGCGCGGGAACACTGAAGCTTTCTTT. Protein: CASKLELRGNTEAFF.

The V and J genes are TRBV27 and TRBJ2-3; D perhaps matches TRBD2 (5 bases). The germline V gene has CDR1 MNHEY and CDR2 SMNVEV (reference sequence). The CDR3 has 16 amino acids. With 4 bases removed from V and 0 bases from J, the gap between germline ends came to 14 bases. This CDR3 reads CASSSLSVPSTDTQYF. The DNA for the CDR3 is TGTGCCAGCAGTTCCCTTAGCGTCCCTAGCACAGATACGCAGTATTTT.

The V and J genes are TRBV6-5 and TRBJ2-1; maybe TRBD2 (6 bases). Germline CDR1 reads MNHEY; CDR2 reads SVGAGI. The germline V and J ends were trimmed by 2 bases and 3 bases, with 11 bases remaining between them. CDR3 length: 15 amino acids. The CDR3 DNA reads TGTGCCAGCAGTTACCTGCCTAGCGACTACAATGAGCAGTTCTTC. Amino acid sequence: CASSYLPSDYNEQFF.

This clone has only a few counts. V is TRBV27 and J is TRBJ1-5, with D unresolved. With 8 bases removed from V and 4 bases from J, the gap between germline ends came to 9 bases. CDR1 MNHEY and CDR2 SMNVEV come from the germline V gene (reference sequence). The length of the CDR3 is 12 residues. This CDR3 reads CASGPGNQPQHF. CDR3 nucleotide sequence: TGTGCCAGCGGACCAGGTAATCAGCCCCAGCATTTT.

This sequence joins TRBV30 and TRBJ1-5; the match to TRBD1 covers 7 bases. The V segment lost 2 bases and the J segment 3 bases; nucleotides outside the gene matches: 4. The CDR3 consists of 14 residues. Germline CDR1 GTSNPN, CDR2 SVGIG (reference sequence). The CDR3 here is CAWSSDRANQPQHF. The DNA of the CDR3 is TGTGCCTGGAGTTCCGACAGGGCCAATCAGCCCCAGCATTTT.

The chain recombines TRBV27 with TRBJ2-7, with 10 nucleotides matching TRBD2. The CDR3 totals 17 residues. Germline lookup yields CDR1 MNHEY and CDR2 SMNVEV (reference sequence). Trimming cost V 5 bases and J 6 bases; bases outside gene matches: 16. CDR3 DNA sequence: TGTGCCAGCAGTCAGACAGCGGGAGGGCCTTGGTTGCCCGAGCAGTACTTC. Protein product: CASSQTAGGPWLPEQYF.

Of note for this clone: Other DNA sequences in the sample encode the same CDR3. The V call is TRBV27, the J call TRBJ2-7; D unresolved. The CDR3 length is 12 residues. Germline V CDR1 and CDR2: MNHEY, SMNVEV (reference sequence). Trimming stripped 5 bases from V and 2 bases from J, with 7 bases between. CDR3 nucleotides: TGTGCCAGCAGTCCAACTACCTACGAGCAGTACTTC. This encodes CASSPTTYEQYF.

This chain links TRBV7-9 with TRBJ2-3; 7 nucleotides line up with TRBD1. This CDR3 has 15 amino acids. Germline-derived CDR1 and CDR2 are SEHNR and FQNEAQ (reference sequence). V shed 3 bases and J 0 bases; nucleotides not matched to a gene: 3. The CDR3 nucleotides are TGTGCCAGCAGCTTTGGGACAGAAAGCACAGATACGCAGTATTTT. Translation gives CASSFGTESTDTQYF.

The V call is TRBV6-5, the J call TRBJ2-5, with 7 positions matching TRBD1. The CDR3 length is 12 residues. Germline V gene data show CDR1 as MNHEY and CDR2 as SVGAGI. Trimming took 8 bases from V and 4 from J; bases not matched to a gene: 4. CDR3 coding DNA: TGTGCCAGCGGGAACAGGGGAGAGACCCAGTACTTC. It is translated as CASGNRGETQYF.

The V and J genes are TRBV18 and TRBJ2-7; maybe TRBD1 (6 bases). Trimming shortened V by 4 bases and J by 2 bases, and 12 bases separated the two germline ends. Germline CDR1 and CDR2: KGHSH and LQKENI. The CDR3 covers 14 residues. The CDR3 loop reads CASSQGDTTYEQYF. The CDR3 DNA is TGTGCCAGCTCACAGGGGGACACCACCTACGAGCAGTACTTC.

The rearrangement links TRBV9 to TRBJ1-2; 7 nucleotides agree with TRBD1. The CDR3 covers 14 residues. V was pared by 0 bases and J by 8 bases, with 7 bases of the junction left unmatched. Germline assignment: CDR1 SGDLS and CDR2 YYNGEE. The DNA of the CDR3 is TGTGCCAGCAGCGTAGGATCCAGGGGGTTCGGCTACACCTTC. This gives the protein CASSVGSRGFGYTF.

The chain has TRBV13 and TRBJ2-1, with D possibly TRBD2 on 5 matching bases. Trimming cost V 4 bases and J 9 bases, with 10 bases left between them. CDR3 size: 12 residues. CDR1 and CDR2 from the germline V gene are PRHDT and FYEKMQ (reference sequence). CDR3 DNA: TGTGCCAGCAGCTCCCCAGCGGCTGAGCAGTTCTTC. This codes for CASSSPAAEQFF.

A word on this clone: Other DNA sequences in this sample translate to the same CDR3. CDR3 sequence: CASSLGGSPYEQYF. CDR3 bases: TGTGCCAGCAGCTTGGGAGGTTCCCCCTACGAGCAGTACTTC. This rearrangement joins TRBV5-6 to TRBJ2-7; D uncertain. V lost 0 bases, J lost 2 bases, and 9 bases lay in between. The germline CDR1 and CDR2 sequences are SGHDT and YYEEEE. This CDR3 has 14 residues.

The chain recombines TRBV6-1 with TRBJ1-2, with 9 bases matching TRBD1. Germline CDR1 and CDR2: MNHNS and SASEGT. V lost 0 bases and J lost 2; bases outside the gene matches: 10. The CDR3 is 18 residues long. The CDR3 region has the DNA TGTGCCAGCAGTGAAGCCGGGACAGGGATTGGGATAAACTATGGCTACACCTTC. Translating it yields CASSEAGTGIGINYGYTF.

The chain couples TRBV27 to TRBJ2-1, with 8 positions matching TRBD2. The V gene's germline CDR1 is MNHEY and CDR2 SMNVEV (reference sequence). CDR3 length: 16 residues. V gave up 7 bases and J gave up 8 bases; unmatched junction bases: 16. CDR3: CASKENGRAPGHEQFF. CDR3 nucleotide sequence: TGTGCCAGCAAGGAGAACGGGAGGGCCCCGGGGCATGAGCAGTTCTTC.

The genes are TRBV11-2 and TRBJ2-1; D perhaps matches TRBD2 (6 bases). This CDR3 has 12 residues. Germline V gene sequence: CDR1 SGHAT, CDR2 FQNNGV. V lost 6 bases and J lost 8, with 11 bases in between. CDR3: CASRRRGDEQFF. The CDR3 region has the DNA TGTGCCAGCAGGCGGAGGGGCGATGAGCAGTTCTTC.

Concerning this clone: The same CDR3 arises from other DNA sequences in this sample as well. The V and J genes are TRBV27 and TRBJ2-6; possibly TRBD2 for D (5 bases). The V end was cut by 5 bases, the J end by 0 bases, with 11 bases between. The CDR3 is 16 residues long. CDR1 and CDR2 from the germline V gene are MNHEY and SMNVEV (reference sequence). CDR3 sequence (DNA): TGTGCCAGCAGTCTAGCTCCAATCTCTGGGGCCAACGTCCTGACTTTC. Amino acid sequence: CASSLAPISGANVLTF. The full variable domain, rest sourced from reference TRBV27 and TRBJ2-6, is EAQVTQNPRYLITVTGKKLTVTCSQNMNHEYMSWYRQDPGLGLRQIYYSMNVEVTDKGDVPEGYKVSRKEKRNFPLILESPSPNQTSLYFCASSLAPISGANVLTFGAGSRLTVL.

CDR3 loop: CASSLMVTGGTGELFF. The CDR3 nucleotides read TGTGCCAGCAGTTTAATGGTGACAGGGGGCACCGGGGAGCTGTTTTTT. The chain is built from TRBV27 and TRBJ2-2; 9 bases align to TRBD1. The CDR3 loop spans 16 amino acids. Per the germline V gene, CDR1 is MNHEY and CDR2 is SMNVEV (reference sequence). With V trimmed by 2 bases and J by 4 bases, 5 bases remained unmatched.

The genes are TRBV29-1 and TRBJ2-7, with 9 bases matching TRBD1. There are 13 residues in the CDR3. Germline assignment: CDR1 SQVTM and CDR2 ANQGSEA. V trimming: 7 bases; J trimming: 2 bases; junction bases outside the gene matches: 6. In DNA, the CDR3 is TGCAGCGCCGAGGACAGGGGCGCCTACGAGCAGTACTTC. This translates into CSAEDRGAYEQYF.

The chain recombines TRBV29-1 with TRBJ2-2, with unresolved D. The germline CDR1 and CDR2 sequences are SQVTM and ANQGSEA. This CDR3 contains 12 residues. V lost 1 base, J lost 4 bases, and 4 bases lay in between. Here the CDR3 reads CSVEGSTGELFF. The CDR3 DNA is TGCAGCGTTGAAGGCAGCACCGGGGAGCTGTTTTTT.

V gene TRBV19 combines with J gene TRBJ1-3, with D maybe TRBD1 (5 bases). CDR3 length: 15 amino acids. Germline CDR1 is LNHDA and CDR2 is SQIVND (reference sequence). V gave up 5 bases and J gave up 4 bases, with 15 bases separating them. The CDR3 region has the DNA TGTGCCAGTAGTCTCTCGAGGACAAGCGGAAACACCATATATTTT. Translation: CASSLSRTSGNTIYF.

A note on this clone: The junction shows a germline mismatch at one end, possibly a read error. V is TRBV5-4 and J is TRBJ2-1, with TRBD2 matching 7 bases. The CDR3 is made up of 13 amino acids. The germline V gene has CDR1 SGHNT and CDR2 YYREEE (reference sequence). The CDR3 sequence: CASRSRDYHEQFF. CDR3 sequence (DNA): TGTGCCAGCAGATCACGGGACTACCATGAGCAGTTCTTC.

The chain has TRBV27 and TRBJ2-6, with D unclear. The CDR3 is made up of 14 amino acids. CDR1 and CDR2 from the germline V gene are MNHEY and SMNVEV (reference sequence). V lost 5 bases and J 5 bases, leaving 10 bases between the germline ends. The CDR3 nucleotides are TGTGCCAGCAGTCCCACTCGCTGGGCCAACGTCCTGACTTTC. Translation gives CASSPTRWANVLTF. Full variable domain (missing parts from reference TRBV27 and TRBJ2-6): EAQVTQNPRYLITVTGKKLTVTCSQNMNHEYMSWYRQDPGLGLRQIYYSMNVEVTDKGDVPEGYKVSRKEKRNFPLILESPSPNQTSLYFCASSPTRWANVLTFGAGSRLTVL.